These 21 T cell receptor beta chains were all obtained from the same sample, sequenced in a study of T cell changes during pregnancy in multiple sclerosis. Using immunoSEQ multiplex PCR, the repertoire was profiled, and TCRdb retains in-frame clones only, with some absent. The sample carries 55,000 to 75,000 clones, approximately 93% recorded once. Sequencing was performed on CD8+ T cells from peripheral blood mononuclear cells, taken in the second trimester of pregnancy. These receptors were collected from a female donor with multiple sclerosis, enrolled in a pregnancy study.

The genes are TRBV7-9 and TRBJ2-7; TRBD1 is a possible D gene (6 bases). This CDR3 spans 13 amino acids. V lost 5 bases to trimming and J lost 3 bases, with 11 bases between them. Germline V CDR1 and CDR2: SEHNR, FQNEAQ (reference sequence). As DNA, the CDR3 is TGTGCCAGCAGCCCCTACAGGGACTACGAGCAGTACTTC. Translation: CASSPYRDYEQYF.

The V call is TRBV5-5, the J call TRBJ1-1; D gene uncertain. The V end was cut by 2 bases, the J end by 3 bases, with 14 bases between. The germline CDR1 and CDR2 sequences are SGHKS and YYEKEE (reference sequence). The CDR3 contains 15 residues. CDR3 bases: TGTGCCAGCAGCTTAAACAGTAATCTGCACACTGAAGCTTTCTTT. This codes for CASSLNSNLHTEAFF.

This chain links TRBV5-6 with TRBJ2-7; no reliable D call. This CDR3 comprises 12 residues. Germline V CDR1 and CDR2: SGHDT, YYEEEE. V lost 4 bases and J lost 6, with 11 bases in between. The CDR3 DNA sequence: TGTGCCAGCAGCCGTCCCAACAGCGAGCAGTACTTC. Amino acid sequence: CASSRPNSEQYF. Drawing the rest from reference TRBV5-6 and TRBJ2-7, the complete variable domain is DAGVTQSPTHLIKTRGQQVTLRCSPKSGHDTVSWYQQALGQGPQFIFQYYEEEERQRGNFPDRFSGHQFPNYSSELNVNALLLGDSALYLCASSRPNSEQYFGPGTRLTVT.

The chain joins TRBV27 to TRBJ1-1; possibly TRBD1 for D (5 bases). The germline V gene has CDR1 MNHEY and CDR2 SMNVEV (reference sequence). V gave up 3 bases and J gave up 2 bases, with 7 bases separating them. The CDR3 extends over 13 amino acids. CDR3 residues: CASSFDRNTEAFF. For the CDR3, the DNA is TGTGCCAGCAGTTTTGACAGAAACACTGAAGCTTTCTTT.

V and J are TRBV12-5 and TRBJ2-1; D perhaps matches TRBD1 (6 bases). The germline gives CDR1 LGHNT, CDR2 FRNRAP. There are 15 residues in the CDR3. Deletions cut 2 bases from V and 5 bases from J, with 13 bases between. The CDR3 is CASGLTAQGHNEQFF. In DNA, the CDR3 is TGTGCTAGTGGTTTGACCGCACAGGGACACAATGAGCAGTTCTTC.

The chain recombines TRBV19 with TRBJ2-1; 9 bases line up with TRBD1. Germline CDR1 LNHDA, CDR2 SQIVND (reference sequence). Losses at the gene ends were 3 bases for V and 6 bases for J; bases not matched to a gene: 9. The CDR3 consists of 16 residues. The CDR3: CASSISPGQGFNEQFF. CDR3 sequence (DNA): TGTGCCAGTAGTATCTCACCGGGACAGGGTTTCAATGAGCAGTTCTTC.

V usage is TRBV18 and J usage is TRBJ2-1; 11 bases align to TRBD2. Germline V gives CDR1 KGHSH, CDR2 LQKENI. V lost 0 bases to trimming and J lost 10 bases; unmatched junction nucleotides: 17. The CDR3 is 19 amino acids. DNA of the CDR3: TGTGCCAGCTCACCACCATCATCTGTAGCGGGAGGGCCATCGGGGGAGCAGTTCTTC. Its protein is CASSPPSSVAGGPSGEQFF. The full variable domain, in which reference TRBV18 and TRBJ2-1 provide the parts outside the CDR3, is NAGVMQNPRHLVRRRGQEARLRCSPMKGHSHVYWYRQLPEEGLKFMVYLQKENIIDESGMPKERFSAEFPKEGPSILRIQQVVRGDSAAYFCASSPPSSVAGGPSGEQFFGPGTRLTVL.

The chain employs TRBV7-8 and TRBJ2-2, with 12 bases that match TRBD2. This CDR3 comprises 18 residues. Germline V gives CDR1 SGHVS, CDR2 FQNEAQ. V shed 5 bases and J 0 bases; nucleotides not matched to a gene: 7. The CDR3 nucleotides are TGTGCCAGCAGCATACGACTAGCGGGAGACCCGAACACCGGGGAGCTGTTTTTT. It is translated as CASSIRLAGDPNTGELFF. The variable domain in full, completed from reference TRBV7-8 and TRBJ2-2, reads GAGVSQSPRYKVAKRGQDVALRCDPISGHVSLFWYQQALGQGPEFLTYFQNEAQLDKSGLPSDRFFAERPEGSVSTLKIQRTQQEDSAVYLCASSIRLAGDPNTGELFFGEGSRLTVL.

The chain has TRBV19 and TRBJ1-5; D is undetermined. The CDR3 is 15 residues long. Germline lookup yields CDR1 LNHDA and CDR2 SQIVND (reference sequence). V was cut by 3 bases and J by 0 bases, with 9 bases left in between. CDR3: CASSISGYSNQPQHF. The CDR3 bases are TGTGCCAGTAGTATTTCGGGGTATAGCAATCAGCCCCAGCATTTT.

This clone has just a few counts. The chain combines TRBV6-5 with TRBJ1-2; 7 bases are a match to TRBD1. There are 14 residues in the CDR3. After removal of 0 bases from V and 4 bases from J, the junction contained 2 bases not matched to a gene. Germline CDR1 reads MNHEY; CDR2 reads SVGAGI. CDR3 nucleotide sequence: TGTGCCAGCAGTTACTCCGGACAGGTCTATGGCTACACCTTC. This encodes CASSYSGQVYGYTF.

The CDR3, as DNA: TGTGCCTGGAGTGAGGCCGTGGGACAGGGGGTCTCCTACGAGCAGTACTTC. It codes for CAWSEAVGQGVSYEQYF. The chain combines TRBV30 with TRBJ2-7; 11 nucleotides agree with TRBD1. In germline, CDR1 is GTSNPN, CDR2 SVGIG (reference sequence). The CDR3 loop spans 17 amino acids. Germline trimming cut 1 base from V and 0 bases from J; bases unmatched to any gene: 8.

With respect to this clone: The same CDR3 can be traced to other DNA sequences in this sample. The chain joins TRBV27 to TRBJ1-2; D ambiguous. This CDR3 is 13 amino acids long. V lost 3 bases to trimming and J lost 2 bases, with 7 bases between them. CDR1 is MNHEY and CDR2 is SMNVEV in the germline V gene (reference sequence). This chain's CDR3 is CASSLARNYGYTF. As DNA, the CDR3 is TGTGCCAGCAGTTTGGCAAGAAACTATGGCTACACCTTC.

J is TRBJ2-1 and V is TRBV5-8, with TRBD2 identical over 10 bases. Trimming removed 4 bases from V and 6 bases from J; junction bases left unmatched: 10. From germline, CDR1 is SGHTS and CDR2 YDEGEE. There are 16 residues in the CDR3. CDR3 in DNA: TGTGCCAGCAGCCCTCGGAGCGGGAGGGCCCGCAATGAGCAGTTCTTC. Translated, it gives CASSPRSGRARNEQFF.

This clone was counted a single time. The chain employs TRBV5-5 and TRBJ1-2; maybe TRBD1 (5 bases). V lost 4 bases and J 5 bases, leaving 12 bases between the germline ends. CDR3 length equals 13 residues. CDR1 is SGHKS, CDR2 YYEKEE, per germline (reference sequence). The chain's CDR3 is CASSPGGGYGYTF. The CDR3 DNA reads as TGTGCCAGCAGCCCGGGCGGGGGGTATGGCTACACCTTC.

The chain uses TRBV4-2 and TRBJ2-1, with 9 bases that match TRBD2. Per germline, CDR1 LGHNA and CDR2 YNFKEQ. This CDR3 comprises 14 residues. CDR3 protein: CAAQPVAGAVEQFF. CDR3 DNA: TGTGCAGCACAGCCGGTAGCGGGAGCGGTTGAGCAGTTCTTC.

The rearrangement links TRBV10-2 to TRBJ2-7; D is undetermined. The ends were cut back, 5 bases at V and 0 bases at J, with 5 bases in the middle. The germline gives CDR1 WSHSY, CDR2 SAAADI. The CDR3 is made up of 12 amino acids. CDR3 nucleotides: TGCGCCAGCAGTACTGACTCCTACGAGCAGTACTTC. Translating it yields CASSTDSYEQYF.

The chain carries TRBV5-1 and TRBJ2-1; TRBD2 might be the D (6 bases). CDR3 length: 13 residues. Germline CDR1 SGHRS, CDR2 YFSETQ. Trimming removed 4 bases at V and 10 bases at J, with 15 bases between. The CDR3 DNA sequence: TGCGCCAGCAGCGCCACTTGGGGGGAGGAGCAGTTCTTC. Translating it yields CASSATWGEEQFF.

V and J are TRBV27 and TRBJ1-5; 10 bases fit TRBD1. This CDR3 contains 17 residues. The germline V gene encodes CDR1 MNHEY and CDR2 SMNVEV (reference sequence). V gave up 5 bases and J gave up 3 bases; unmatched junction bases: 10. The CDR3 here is CASSQQGTGEHNQPQHF. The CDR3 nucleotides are TGTGCCAGCAGTCAACAAGGGACAGGGGAACACAATCAGCCCCAGCATTTT.

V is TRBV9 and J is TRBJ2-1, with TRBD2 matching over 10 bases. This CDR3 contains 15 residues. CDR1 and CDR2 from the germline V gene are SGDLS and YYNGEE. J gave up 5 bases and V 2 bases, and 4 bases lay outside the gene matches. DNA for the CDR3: TGTGCCAGCAGCGTTAGCGGGAGGCCCGACAATGAGCAGTTCTTC. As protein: CASSVSGRPDNEQFF.

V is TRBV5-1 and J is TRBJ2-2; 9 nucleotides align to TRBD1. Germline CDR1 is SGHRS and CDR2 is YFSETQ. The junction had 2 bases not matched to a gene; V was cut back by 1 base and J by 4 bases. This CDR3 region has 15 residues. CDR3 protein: CASSLWTGVTGELFF. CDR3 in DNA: TGCGCCAGCAGCTTGTGGACAGGGGTCACCGGGGAGCTGTTTTTT.

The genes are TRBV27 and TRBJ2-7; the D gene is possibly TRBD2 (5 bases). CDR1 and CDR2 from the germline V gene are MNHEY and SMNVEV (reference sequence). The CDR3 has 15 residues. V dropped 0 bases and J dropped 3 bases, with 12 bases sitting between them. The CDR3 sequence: CASSLSTGSNYEQYF. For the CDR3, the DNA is TGTGCCAGCAGTTTATCAACGGGATCCAACTACGAGCAGTACTTC.